This T cell receptor beta chain derives from a study of blood T cell repertoires in COVID-19. The method was immunoSEQ multiplex PCR; TCRdb's version includes in-frame clones alone and lacks a portion of them. The sample records approximately 250,000 clones, roughly 88% being singletons. CDR3 length: 13 amino acids. Trimming cost V 5 bases and J 2 bases, with 9 bases left between them. CDR1 is LNHDA, CDR2 SQIVND, per germline (reference sequence). This sequence was found in a woman aged 40-49 years with acute COVID-19. Specimen: PBMCs or T cells enriched from blood (not recorded which). The genes are TRBV19 and TRBJ2-5, with TRBD1 as a possible D gene (6 bases). For the CDR3, the DNA is TGTGCCAGTAGTCTACAGGGACAAGAGACCCAGTACTTC. Translation: CASSLQGQETQYF.